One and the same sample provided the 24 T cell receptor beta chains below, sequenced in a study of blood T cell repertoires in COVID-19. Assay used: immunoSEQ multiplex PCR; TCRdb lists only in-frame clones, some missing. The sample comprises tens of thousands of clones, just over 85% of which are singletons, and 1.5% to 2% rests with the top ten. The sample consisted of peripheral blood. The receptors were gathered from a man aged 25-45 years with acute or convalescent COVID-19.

Written as DNA, the CDR3 is TGTGCCAACCCTCGGACAGTTGTCAATCAGCCCCAGCATTTT. Translated, it gives CANPRTVVNQPQHF. The V gene is TRBV25-1, the J gene TRBJ1-5; the D gene is possibly TRBD1 (6 bases). Trimming pared 10 bases from V and 3 bases from J, leaving 16 bases between. The length of the CDR3 is 14 residues. Per the germline V gene, CDR1 is MGHDK and CDR2 is SYGVNS.

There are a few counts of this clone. CDR3 bases: TGTGCCAGCAGCCAAGATTATCTAGCCAAAAACATTCAGTACTTC. It codes for CASSQDYLAKNIQYF. The chain couples TRBV4-2 to TRBJ2-4; no definite D call. The germline gives CDR1 LGHNA, CDR2 YNFKEQ. With 0 bases removed from V and 0 bases from J, the gap between germline ends came to 6 bases. The CDR3 spans 15 residues.

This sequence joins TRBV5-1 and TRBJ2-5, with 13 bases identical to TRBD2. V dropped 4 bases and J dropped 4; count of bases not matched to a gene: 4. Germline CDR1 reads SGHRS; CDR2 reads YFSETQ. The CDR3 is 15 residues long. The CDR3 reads CASSLGLAGSETQYF. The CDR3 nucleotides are TGCGCCAGCAGCCTGGGACTAGCGGGATCAGAGACCCAGTACTTC.

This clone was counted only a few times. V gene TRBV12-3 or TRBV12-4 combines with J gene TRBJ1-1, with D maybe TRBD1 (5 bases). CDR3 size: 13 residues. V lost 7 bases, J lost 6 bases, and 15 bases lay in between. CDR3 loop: CASTPDLGAEAFF. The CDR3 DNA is TGTGCCAGCACCCCGGACCTAGGGGCTGAAGCTTTCTTT.

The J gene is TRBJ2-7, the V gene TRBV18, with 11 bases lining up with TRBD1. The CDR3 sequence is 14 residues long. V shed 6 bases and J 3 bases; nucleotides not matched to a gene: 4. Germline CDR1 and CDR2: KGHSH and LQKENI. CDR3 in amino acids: CASSPGQGVYEQYF. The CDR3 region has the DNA TGTGCCAGCTCCCCGGGACAGGGGGTCTACGAGCAGTACTTC.

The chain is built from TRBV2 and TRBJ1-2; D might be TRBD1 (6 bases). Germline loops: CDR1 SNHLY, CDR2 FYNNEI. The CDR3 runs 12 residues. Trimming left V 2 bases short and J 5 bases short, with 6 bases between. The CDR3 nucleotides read TGTGCCAGCAGTGAAACAGGGTATGGCTACACCTTC. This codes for CASSETGYGYTF.

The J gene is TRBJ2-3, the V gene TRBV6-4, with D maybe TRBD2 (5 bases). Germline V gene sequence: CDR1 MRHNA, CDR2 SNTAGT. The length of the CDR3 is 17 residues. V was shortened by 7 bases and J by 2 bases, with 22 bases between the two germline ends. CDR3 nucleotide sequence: TGTGCCAGCATAAATAGAGGGAGCTACTGTAACACAGATACGCAGTATTTT. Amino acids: CASINRGSYCNTDTQYF.

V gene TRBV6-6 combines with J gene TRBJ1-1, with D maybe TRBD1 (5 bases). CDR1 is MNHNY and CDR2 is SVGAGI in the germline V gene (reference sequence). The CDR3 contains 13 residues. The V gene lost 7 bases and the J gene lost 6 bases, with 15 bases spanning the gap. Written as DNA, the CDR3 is TGTGCCAGCACTGCCGGGGGGAGCGCTGAAGCTTTCTTT. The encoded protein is CASTAGGSAEAFF.

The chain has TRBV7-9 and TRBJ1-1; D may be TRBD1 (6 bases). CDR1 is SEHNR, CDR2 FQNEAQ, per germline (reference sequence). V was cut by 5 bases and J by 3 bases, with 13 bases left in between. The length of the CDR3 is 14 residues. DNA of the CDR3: TGTGCCAGCAGCACCAGGGGAAGAGACACTGAAGCTTTCTTT. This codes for CASSTRGRDTEAFF.

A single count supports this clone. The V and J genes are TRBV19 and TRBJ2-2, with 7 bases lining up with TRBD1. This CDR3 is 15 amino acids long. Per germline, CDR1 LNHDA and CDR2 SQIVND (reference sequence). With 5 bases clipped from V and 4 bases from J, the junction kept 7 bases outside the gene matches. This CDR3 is CASSVRGRITGELFF. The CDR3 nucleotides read TGTGCCAGTAGTGTGAGGGGGCGTATCACCGGGGAGCTGTTTTTT.

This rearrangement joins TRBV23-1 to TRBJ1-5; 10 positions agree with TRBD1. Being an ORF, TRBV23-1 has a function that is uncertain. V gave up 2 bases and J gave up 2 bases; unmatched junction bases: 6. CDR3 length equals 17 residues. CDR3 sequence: CASSQRGGTGGNQPQHF. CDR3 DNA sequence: TGCGCCAGCAGTCAAAGAGGGGGGACAGGGGGCAATCAGCCCCAGCATTTT.

CDR3: CASETGTEAFF. DNA of the CDR3: TGTGCCAGCGAAACGGGCACTGAAGCTTTCTTT. This chain connects TRBV5-5 to TRBJ1-1; D is uncertain. The CDR3 has 11 residues. V shed 7 bases and J shed 4 bases, with 8 bases lying between them. CDR1 SGHKS and CDR2 YYEKEE come from the germline V gene (reference sequence).

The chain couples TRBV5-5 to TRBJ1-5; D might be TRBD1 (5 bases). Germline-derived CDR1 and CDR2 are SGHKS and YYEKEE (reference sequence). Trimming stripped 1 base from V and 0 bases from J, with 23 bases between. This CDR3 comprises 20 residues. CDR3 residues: CASSLFSGAAGQYSNQPQHF. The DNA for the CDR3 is TGTGCCAGCAGCTTGTTTTCTGGGGCAGCGGGCCAATATAGCAATCAGCCCCAGCATTTT. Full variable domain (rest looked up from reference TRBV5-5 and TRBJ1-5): DAGVTQSPTHLIKTRGQQVTLRCSPISGHKSVSWYQQVLGQGPQFIFQYYEKEERGRGNFPDRFSARQFPNYSSELNVNALLLGDSALYLCASSLFSGAAGQYSNQPQHFGDGTRLSIL.

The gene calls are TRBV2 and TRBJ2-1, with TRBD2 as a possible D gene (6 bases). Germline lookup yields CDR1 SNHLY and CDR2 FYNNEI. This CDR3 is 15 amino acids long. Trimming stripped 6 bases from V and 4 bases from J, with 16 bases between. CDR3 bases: TGTGCCAGCAGGAAGGGCGGGGCCCGTTACAATGAGCAGTTCTTC. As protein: CASRKGGARYNEQFF.

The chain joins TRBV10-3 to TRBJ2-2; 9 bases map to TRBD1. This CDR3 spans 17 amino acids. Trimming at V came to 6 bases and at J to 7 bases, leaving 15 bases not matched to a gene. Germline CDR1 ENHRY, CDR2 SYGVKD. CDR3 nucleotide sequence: TGTGCCATCAGCCCACCAACGGACAGGGGCACGAACGGGGAGCTGTTTTTT. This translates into CAISPPTDRGTNGELFF.

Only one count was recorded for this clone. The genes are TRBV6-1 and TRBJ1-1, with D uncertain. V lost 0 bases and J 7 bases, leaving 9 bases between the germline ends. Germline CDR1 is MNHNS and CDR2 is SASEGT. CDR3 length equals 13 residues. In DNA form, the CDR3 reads TGTGCCAGCAGTGAAGCGGCGGCTATTGAAGCTTTCTTT. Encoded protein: CASSEAAAIEAFF.

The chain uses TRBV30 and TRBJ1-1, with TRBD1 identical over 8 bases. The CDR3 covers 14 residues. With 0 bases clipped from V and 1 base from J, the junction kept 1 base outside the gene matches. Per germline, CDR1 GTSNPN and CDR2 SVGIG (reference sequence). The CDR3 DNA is TGTGCCTGGAGTGTGGACAGGGCGAACACTGAAGCTTTCTTT. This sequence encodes CAWSVDRANTEAFF.

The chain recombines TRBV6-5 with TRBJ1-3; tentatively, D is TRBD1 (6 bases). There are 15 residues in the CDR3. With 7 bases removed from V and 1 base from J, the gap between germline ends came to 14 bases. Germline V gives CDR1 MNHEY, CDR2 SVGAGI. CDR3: CASTWTVASGNTIYF. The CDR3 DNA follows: TGTGCCAGCACCTGGACAGTCGCTTCTGGAAACACCATATATTTT.

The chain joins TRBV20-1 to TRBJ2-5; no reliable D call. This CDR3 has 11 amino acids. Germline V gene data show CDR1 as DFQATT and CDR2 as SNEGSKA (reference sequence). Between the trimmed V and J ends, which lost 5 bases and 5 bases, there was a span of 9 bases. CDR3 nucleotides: TGCAGTGCTTTTGCGTGGGAGACCCAGTACTTC. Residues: CSAFAWETQYF.

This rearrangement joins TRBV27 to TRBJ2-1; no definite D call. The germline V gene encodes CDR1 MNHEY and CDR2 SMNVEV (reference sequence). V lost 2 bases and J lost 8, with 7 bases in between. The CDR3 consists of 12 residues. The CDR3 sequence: CASSLADYEQFF. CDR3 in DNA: TGTGCCAGCAGTTTAGCCGACTATGAGCAGTTCTTC.

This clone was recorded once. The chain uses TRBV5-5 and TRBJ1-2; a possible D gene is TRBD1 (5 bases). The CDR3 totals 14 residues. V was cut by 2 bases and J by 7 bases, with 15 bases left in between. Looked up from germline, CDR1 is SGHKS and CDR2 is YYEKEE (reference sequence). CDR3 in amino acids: CASSLFGGSGGYTF. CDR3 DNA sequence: TGTGCCAGCAGCTTATTCGGGGGTTCGGGTGGCTACACCTTC.

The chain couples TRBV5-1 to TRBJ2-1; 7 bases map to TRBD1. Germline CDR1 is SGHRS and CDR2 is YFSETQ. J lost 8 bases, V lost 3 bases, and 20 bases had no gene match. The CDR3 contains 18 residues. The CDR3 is CASSSGNRGFTKIDEQFF. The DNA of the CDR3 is TGCGCCAGCAGCTCTGGCAACAGGGGATTCACCAAAATAGATGAGCAGTTCTTC.

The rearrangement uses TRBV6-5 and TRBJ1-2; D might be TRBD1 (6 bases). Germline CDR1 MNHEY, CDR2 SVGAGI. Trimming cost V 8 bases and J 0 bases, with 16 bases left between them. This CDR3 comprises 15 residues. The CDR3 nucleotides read TGTGCCAGCTATAGCCGGGACAAAGCTAACTATGGCTACACCTTC. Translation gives CASYSRDKANYGYTF.

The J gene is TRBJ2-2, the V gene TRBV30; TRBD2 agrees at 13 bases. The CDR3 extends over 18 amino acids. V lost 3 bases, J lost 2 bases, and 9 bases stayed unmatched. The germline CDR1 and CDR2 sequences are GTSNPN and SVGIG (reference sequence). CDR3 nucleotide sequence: TGTGCCTGGAGGGGGACTAGCGGGGCCCTTTCCAACACCGGGGAGCTGTTTTTT. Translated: CAWRGTSGALSNTGELFF.